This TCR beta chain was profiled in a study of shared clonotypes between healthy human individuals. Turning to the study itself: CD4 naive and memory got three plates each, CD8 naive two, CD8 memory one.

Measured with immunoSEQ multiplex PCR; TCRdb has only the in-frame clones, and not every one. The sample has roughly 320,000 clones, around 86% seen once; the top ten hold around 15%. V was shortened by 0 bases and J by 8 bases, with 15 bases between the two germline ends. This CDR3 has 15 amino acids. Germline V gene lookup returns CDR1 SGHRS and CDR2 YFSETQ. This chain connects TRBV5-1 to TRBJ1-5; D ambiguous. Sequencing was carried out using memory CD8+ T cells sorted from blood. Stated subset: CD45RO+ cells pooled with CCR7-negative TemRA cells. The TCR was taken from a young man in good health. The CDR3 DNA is TGCGCCAGCAGCTTGGGTCGGCGGCTCAAGGAGCCCCAGCATTTT. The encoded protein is CASSLGRRLKEPQHF.